This T cell receptor beta chain was captured in a study of T cell changes during pregnancy in multiple sclerosis. Sequencing used immunoSEQ multiplex PCR; TCRdb keeps in-frame clones, though not all of them. The sample consists of 90,000 to 120,000 clones, around 92% of them appearing once. Trimming pared 1 base from V and 6 bases from J, leaving 10 bases between. CDR3 length: 13 amino acids. Germline V CDR1 and CDR2: LNHDA, SQIVND (reference sequence). V is TRBV19 and J is TRBJ2-7; maybe TRBD1 (5 bases). The starting material was peripheral blood, obtained before pregnancy. This receptor was obtained from a female donor with multiple sclerosis, enrolled in a pregnancy study. CDR3 in amino acids: CASSIAGFGEQYF. The CDR3 DNA sequence: TGTGCCAGTAGTATAGCAGGGTTTGGCGAGCAGTACTTC.